The 9 T cell receptor beta chains presented below share a single source sample, sequenced in a study of blood T cell repertoires in COVID-19. Method: immunoSEQ multiplex PCR; TCRdb's copy keeps in-frame clones and lacks some. The repertoire has roughly 75,000 clones, about four fifths of them found once; the top ten carry roughly 0.83%. Material: peripheral blood. Receptors originate from a woman in her 70s with acute or convalescent COVID-19.

This rearrangement joins TRBV6-5 to TRBJ2-7; possibly TRBD1 for D (6 bases). V lost 8 bases to trimming and J lost 9 bases, with 17 bases between them. CDR3 length: 12 residues. The germline CDR1 and CDR2 sequences are MNHEY and SVGAGI. CDR3: CASQMGALGQYF. The CDR3 DNA reads as TGTGCCAGCCAGATGGGGGCTCTGGGGCAGTACTTC.

The chain couples TRBV5-4 to TRBJ2-5; D ambiguous. This CDR3 is built from 13 residues. Trimming removed 5 bases from V and 0 bases from J, with 8 bases in between. Germline V gene sequence: CDR1 SGHNT, CDR2 YYREEE (reference sequence). The CDR3 loop is CASRRLNQETQYF. CDR3 bases: TGTGCCAGCAGGAGACTGAACCAAGAGACCCAGTACTTC.

The chain combines TRBV11-2 with TRBJ2-3, with D perhaps matching TRBD1 (6 bases). The V gene's germline CDR1 is SGHAT and CDR2 FQNNGV. This CDR3 contains 15 residues. The V end was cut by 1 base, the J end by 1 base, with 9 bases between. The CDR3 nucleotides read TGTGCCAGCAGCTTAGGCCGACAGGGCACAGATACGCAGTATTTT. This gives the protein CASSLGRQGTDTQYF.

This clone was observed a handful of times. This chain joins TRBV7-2 and TRBJ1-1; TRBD1 is a possible D gene (5 bases). Trimming left V 5 bases short and J 11 bases short, with 27 bases between. Germline CDR1 and CDR2: SGHTA and FQGNSA. This CDR3 has 16 residues. DNA of the CDR3: TGTGCCAGCAGCGCACCGCCGGGACTAAATTCTGGTCGCGCTTTCTTT. Translation gives CASSAPPGLNSGRAFF.

The chain employs TRBV3-1 (or the pseudogene TRBV3-2) and TRBJ2-2; unclear D gene. CDR3 length: 16 amino acids. Trimming took off 3 bases at V and 3 bases at J, with 14 bases between the two ends. Germline loops: CDR1 LGHDT, CDR2 YNNKEL (reference sequence). CDR3 coding DNA: TGTGCCAGCAGCCACCTCACAGTCACGGACACCGGGGAGCTGTTTTTT. Its translation is CASSHLTVTDTGELFF.

V gene TRBV19 combines with J gene TRBJ2-3; D uncertain. CDR1 is LNHDA and CDR2 is SQIVND in the germline V gene (reference sequence). This CDR3 has 14 residues. V was shortened by 5 bases and J by 1 base, with 10 bases between the two germline ends. The CDR3 sequence is CASSPNLGTDTQYF. CDR3 in DNA: TGTGCCAGTAGTCCCAACTTGGGCACAGATACGCAGTATTTT.

This chain links TRBV15 with TRBJ2-7; tentatively, D is TRBD2 (6 bases). Germline-derived CDR1 and CDR2 are LNHNV and YYDKDF (reference sequence). CDR3 length equals 15 residues. V was pared by 6 bases and J by 0 bases, with 15 bases between. The CDR3: CATREEGRLSYEQYF. The CDR3 DNA reads TGTGCCACCAGGGAGGAGGGCAGACTCTCCTACGAGCAGTACTTC.

J is TRBJ2-1 and V is TRBV7-9; 13 bases fit TRBD2. Germline assignment: CDR1 SEHNR and CDR2 FQNEAQ (reference sequence). J was trimmed by 9 bases and V by 5 bases; bases with no gene match: 4. This CDR3 is built from 14 residues. The CDR3 coding sequence is TGTGCCAGCAGCATGGGACTAGCGGGGAGTGAGCAGTTCTTC. It translates to CASSMGLAGSEQFF. Using reference TRBV7-9 and TRBJ2-1 for the parts outside the CDR3, the full variable domain is DTGVSQNPRHKITKRGQNVTFRCDPISEHNRLYWYRQTLGQGPEFLTYFQNEAQLEKSRLLSDRFSAERPKGSFSTLEIQRTEQGDSAMYLCASSMGLAGSEQFFGPGTRLTVL.

This chain joins TRBV5-4 and TRBJ1-2; D possibly corresponds to TRBD1 (6 bases). Trimming removed 4 bases at V and 3 bases at J, with 13 bases between. Germline CDR1 is SGHNT and CDR2 is YYREEE (reference sequence). The CDR3 loop spans 14 amino acids. The CDR3 region has the DNA TGTGCCAGCAGCGCAGAATACAGGGACTATGGCTACACCTTC. Translating gives CASSAEYRDYGYTF.